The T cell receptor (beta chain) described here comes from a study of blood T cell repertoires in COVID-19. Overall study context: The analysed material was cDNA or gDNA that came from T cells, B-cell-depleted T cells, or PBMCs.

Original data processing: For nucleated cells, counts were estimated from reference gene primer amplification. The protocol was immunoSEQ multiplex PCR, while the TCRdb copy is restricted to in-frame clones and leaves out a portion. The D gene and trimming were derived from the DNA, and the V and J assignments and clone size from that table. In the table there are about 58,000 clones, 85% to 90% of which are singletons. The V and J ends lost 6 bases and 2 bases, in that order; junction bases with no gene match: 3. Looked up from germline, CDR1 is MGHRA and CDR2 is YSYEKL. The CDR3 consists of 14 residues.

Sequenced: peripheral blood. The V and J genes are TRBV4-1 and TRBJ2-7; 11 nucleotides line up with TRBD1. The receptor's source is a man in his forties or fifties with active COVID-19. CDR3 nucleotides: TGCGCCAGCAGTCGGGGACAGGGGGCCTACGAGCAGTACTTC. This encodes CASSRGQGAYEQYF.